Shown below are 30 T cell receptor beta chains from a single sample sequenced in a study of early T cells in non-severe SARS-CoV-2 infection. MiXCR, run by TCRdb on the 5' RACE reads, gives a single entry per CDR3 protein. The data show roughly 110,000 distinct CDR3 sequences, around 10% seen once. The specimen was whole blood. Receptors originate from an adult who was a healthcare worker with PCR-confirmed SARS-CoV-2 infection or an uninfected control (not recorded which).

This clonotype showed up many times. The chain's CDR3 is CAISGGGSGDTQYF. CDR3 DNA: TGTGCCATCAGTGGAGGCGGGAGTGGAGATACGCAGTATTTT. The chain is built from TRBV10-3 and TRBJ2-3; 7 bases fit TRBD2. CDR3 length: 14 amino acids. The germline V gene has CDR1 ENHRY and CDR2 SYGVKD. V gave up 4 bases and J gave up 5 bases; unmatched junction bases: 6.

This clonotype was observed a handful of times. This chain uses TRBV12-3 or TRBV12-4 with TRBJ1-1; no reliable D call. V lost 7 bases, J lost 8 bases, and 20 bases lay in between. The CDR3 extends over 14 amino acids. The CDR3 sequence is CASTEVQGSTEAFF. DNA for the CDR3: TGTGCCAGCACCGAGGTACAAGGTTCTACAGAAGCTTTCTTT.

This clonotype was found many times. The chain couples TRBV21-1 to TRBJ2-1; the table's D call, TRBD2, has no DNA check behind it. TRBV21-1 is deemed a pseudogene. There are 15 residues in the CDR3. The CDR3 is CASSKRWRLANEQFF. CDR3 nucleotide sequence: TGTGCCAGCAGCAAAAGGTGGAGGCTAGCCAATGAGCAGTTCTTC.

The genes are TRBV6-2 or TRBV6-3 and TRBJ2-7; maybe TRBD1 (6 bases). The CDR3 extends over 16 amino acids. V lost 2 bases to trimming and J lost 0 bases, with 14 bases between them. Germline V gene sequence: CDR1 MNHEY, CDR2 SVGEGT. CDR3 protein: CASSYPSGTNSYEQYF. The CDR3 coding sequence is TGTGCCAGCAGTTACCCCTCCGGGACAAACTCCTACGAGCAGTACTTC.

This clonotype has more than one count but fewer than ten. This sequence joins TRBV20-1 and TRBJ2-1; TRBD2 matches at 12 bases. CDR3 length: 14 amino acids. Germline assignment: CDR1 DFQATT and CDR2 SNEGSKA (reference sequence). J was trimmed by 7 bases and V by 5 bases; bases with no gene match: 6. This CDR3 reads CSALLAGGANEQFF. CDR3 in DNA: TGCAGTGCTCTCCTAGCGGGAGGGGCTAATGAGCAGTTCTTC.

The chain joins TRBV12-3 or TRBV12-4 to TRBJ1-5; no clear D. Between the trimmed V and J ends, which lost 6 bases and 2 bases, there was a span of 17 bases. The CDR3 covers 16 residues. CDR3 DNA: TGTGCCAGCAGCCACCTCGAGGCCGGCGGCAATCAGCCCCAGCATTTT. This translates into CASSHLEAGGNQPQHF.

With regard to this clonotype: An end of the junction differs from the germline gene, which may be a read error. The chain joins TRBV7-9 to TRBJ2-3; no firm D call. This CDR3 comprises 14 residues. Germline V gives CDR1 SEHNR, CDR2 FQNEAQ (reference sequence). DNA of the CDR3: TGTGTCAGCAGCTCCACCGCACGGCGAGATACGCAGTATTTT. Translation: CVSSSTARRDTQYF.

This clonotype has at least ten counts. The gene calls are TRBV2 and TRBJ1-5; tentative D call: TRBD1 (5 bases). The CDR3 extends over 12 amino acids. V was clipped by 3 bases and J by 6 bases, with 6 bases between them. Per the germline V gene, CDR1 is SNHLY and CDR2 is FYNNEI. The CDR3 spells CASSDRAQPQHF. DNA of the CDR3: TGTGCCAGCAGTGACAGGGCTCAGCCCCAGCATTTT.

The rearrangement uses TRBV20-1 and TRBJ1-1; the D is unclear. CDR3 length: 13 amino acids. V was clipped by 5 bases and J by 1 base, with 11 bases between them. CDR1 is DFQATT, CDR2 SNEGSKA, per germline (reference sequence). The CDR3 DNA reads TGCAGTGCTGCCGCGCAGCCGAACACTGAAGCTTTCTTT. Its translation: CSAAAQPNTEAFF.

Remarks on this clonotype: It may be a read error: a sequence one base away is much more abundant. This chain joins TRBV6-1 and TRBJ2-1; 12 bases line up with TRBD2. The CDR3 runs 15 residues. CDR1 is MNHNS, CDR2 SASEGT, per germline. The J segment lost 4 bases and the V segment lost 2 bases, leaving 0 bases of the junction unmatched. The CDR3 DNA follows: TGTGCCAGCAGTGAACTAGCGGGAGGGTACAATGAGCAGTTCTTC. It specifies CASSELAGGYNEQFF.

This chain joins TRBV28 and TRBJ2-3; a possible D gene is TRBD2 (6 bases). The CDR3 extends over 14 amino acids. The germline V and J ends were trimmed by 3 bases and 14 bases, with 21 bases remaining between them. From germline, CDR1 is MDHEN and CDR2 SYDVKM. CDR3: CASSFIAAGTSPYF. In DNA, the CDR3 is TGTGCCAGCAGTTTCATTGCGGCGGGGACGAGTCCGTATTTT.

The chain recombines TRBV25-1 with TRBJ1-2; 8 bases agree with TRBD1. Losses at the gene ends were 0 bases for V and 9 bases for J; bases not matched to a gene: 3. Germline CDR1 is MGHDK and CDR2 is SYGVNS. The CDR3 length is 13 residues. CDR3 residues: CASSEYQGASYTF. In DNA, the CDR3 is TGTGCCAGCAGTGAATATCAGGGGGCGAGCTACACCTTC.

This clonotype was detected only a few times. CDR3 in DNA: TGCGCCAGCAGTGAGTCATTAGATACGCAGTATTTT. The encoded protein is CASSESLDTQYF. V gene TRBV10-1 combines with J gene TRBJ2-3; D gene ambiguous. In germline, CDR1 is WNHNN, CDR2 SYGVQD (reference sequence). This CDR3 region has 12 residues. V was trimmed by 0 bases and J by 5 bases, leaving 3 bases between them.

This chain links TRBV7-6 with TRBJ2-7, with a tentative D call TRBD2 (5 bases). Trimming shortened V by 4 bases and J by 5 bases, and 24 bases separated the two germline ends. CDR1 is SGHVS, CDR2 FNYEAQ, per germline. The CDR3 runs 17 residues. The CDR3 DNA reads as TGTGCCAGCAGCTCATCCGGGCCCTGGACGCCGAGGGACGAGCAGTACTTC. This translates into CASSSSGPWTPRDEQYF.

This clonotype was seen ten or more times. V and J are TRBV12-3 or TRBV12-4 and TRBJ2-7; 10 bases fit TRBD2. Germline trimming cut 6 bases from V and 1 base from J; bases unmatched to any gene: 3. The CDR3 spans 14 residues. CDR3 amino acids: CASSLAGVSYEQYF. The CDR3 nucleotides are TGTGCCAGCAGCCTAGCGGGAGTATCCTACGAGCAGTACTTC.

This clonotype was observed many times. This chain's CDR3 is CASGNTGELFF. CDR3 coding DNA: TGTGCCAGCGGGAATACCGGGGAGCTGTTTTTT. This chain joins TRBV6-5 and TRBJ2-2, with D unresolved. V dropped 8 bases and J dropped 5 bases, with 6 bases sitting between them. This CDR3 spans 11 amino acids. Germline values: CDR1 MNHEY, CDR2 SVGAGI.

This clonotype has more than one count but fewer than ten. The J gene is TRBJ2-5, the V gene TRBV9; D is undetermined. Germline assignment: CDR1 SGDLS and CDR2 YYNGEE. V lost 0 bases, J lost 9 bases, and 15 bases lay in between. The length of the CDR3 is 14 residues. The CDR3 reads CASSVDSTDRAQYF. DNA for the CDR3: TGTGCCAGCAGCGTAGATTCGACGGACCGGGCCCAGTACTTC.

A few counts support this clonotype. V and J are TRBV20-1 and TRBJ2-4; the D call may be TRBD1 or TRBD2 (5 bases each). V was shortened by 6 bases and J by 2 bases, with 11 bases between the two germline ends. CDR3 size: 13 residues. CDR1 is DFQATT, CDR2 SNEGSKA, per germline (reference sequence). The CDR3, as DNA: TGCAGTGCGGAGAGGGGCACCAAAAACATTCAGTACTTC. This encodes CSAERGTKNIQYF.

This clonotype was found many times. The V and J genes are TRBV7-9 and TRBJ2-2; a possible D gene is TRBD2 (6 bases). V was shortened by 5 bases and J by 0 bases, with 10 bases between the two germline ends. The germline V gene encodes CDR1 SEHNR and CDR2 FQNEAQ (reference sequence). The CDR3 is 15 residues long. The CDR3 spells CASSRDSSNTGELFF. In DNA form, the CDR3 reads TGTGCCAGCAGCCGGGACTCTTCGAACACCGGGGAGCTGTTTTTT.

This clonotype was counted between two and nine times. V gene TRBV6-1 combines with J gene TRBJ2-1, with 7 bases that match TRBD2. Germline V lookup: CDR1 MNHNS, CDR2 SASEGT. The V gene end was trimmed by 11 bases and the J gene end by 6 bases; junction bases not matched to a gene: 7. The CDR3 contains 12 residues. DNA of the CDR3: TGTGCCGAGGCGGGAGTGGGCAATGAGCAGTTCTTC. As protein: CAEAGVGNEQFF.

In this sample, this clonotype turned up a few times. V and J are TRBV6-2 or TRBV6-3 and TRBJ2-7; maybe TRBD1 (6 bases). The CDR3 has 12 amino acids. Trimming removed 8 bases at V and 4 bases at J, with 12 bases between. CDR1 is MNHEY and CDR2 is SVGEGT in the germline V gene. In nucleotides, the CDR3 is TGTGCCAGCCGTGACAGGTTTTACGAGCAGTACTTC. Protein sequence: CASRDRFYEQYF.

This clonotype was observed a few times. The chain recombines TRBV2 with TRBJ1-1, with a weak D call TRBD1 (6 bases). V lost 11 bases, J lost 0 bases, and 16 bases lay in between. Germline values: CDR1 SNHLY, CDR2 FYNNEI. The CDR3 sequence is 14 residues long. The CDR3 loop is CAFKSGGLNTEAFF. DNA for the CDR3: TGTGCCTTCAAATCCGGGGGGCTGAACACTGAAGCTTTCTTT.

This clonotype was seen at least ten times. V gene TRBV2 combines with J gene TRBJ2-3, with 7 bases lining up with TRBD2. Unmatched junction bases numbered 4, after V lost 7 bases and J lost 3 bases. The germline gives CDR1 SNHLY, CDR2 FYNNEI. The CDR3 extends over 13 amino acids. The CDR3 spells CASKLAATDTQYF. CDR3 coding DNA: TGTGCCAGCAAGCTAGCGGCGACAGATACGCAGTATTTT.

This clonotype was counted at least ten times. The chain employs TRBV20-1 and TRBJ2-1; 11 nucleotides align to TRBD2. This CDR3 has 16 residues. V shed 1 base, J shed 5 bases, and the junction held 7 bases outside the gene matches. CDR1 is DFQATT, CDR2 SNEGSKA, per germline (reference sequence). CDR3 coding DNA: TGCAGTGCTAGAGGGCATAGCGGGAGGGTTGACAATGAGCAGTTCTTC. This gives the protein CSARGHSGRVDNEQFF.

This clonotype was seen a handful of times. The chain joins TRBV3-1 to TRBJ2-1, with D possibly called TRBD1 or TRBD2 (5 bases each). V lost 9 bases, J lost 6 bases, and 18 bases lay in between. The CDR3 totals 14 residues. Germline V gene data show CDR1 as LGHDT and CDR2 as YNNKEL (reference sequence). Here the CDR3 DNA reads TGTGCCAGTGCCGGGACCCAACGGGGCAATGAGCAGTTCTTC. Residues: CASAGTQRGNEQFF.

This clonotype has a count of ten or more. This chain links TRBV12-3 or TRBV12-4 with TRBJ2-7; tentative D call: TRBD2 (5 bases). V dropped 4 bases and J dropped 2 bases, with 9 bases sitting between them. The CDR3 has 13 residues. This CDR3 is CASSSGLPYEQYF. Written as DNA, the CDR3 is TGTGCCAGCAGTTCCGGACTCCCCTACGAGCAGTACTTC.

This clonotype was detected many times. As DNA, the CDR3 is TGTGCCAGCAGTTTCCGGGACGGAGGGTACGAGCAGTACTTC. Translated, it gives CASSFRDGGYEQYF. The chain recombines TRBV27 with TRBJ2-7, with D maybe TRBD2 (6 bases). The CDR3 runs 14 residues. Per germline, CDR1 MNHEY and CDR2 SMNVEV (reference sequence). V lost 3 bases and J lost 4, with 13 bases in between.

This clonotype was observed many times. V and J are TRBV7-2 and TRBJ2-5, with D perhaps TRBD1 (6 bases). V dropped 5 bases and J dropped 2 bases, with 12 bases sitting between them. Germline V gene sequence: CDR1 SGHTA, CDR2 FQGNSA. The CDR3 loop spans 14 amino acids. This chain's CDR3 is CASSPGQTQETQYF. CDR3 DNA: TGTGCCAGCAGCCCAGGACAGACACAAGAGACCCAGTACTTC.

The chain couples TRBV9 to TRBJ1-4; TRBD1 matches at 7 bases. From germline, CDR1 is SGDLS and CDR2 YYNGEE. This CDR3 comprises 15 residues. The ends lost 0 bases at V and 5 bases at J; junction bases unmatched: 4. The CDR3 here is CASSVAPTGNEKLFF. CDR3 in DNA: TGTGCCAGCAGCGTAGCTCCGACAGGGAATGAAAAACTGTTTTTT.

This clonotype has only a few counts. The chain uses TRBV20-1 and TRBJ2-1; 10 bases agree with TRBD2. V shed 5 bases and J 5 bases; nucleotides not matched to a gene: 9. Germline V gives CDR1 DFQATT, CDR2 SNEGSKA (reference sequence). This CDR3 has 15 amino acids. CDR3 coding DNA: TGCAGTGCTGATCACGGGACTAGCGCCAACAATGAGCAGTTCTTC. Encoded protein: CSADHGTSANNEQFF.